These 3 T cell receptor beta chains were sequenced from one sample in a study of sequential checkpoint blockade in melanoma. This sample's treatment: randomized to nivolumab then ipilimumab (arm A) or the reverse (arm B). Generated by immunoSEQ multiplex PCR, the TCRdb table keeps only in-frame clones and is missing some. The profile shows just over 7,000 clones, roughly 22% of them singletons. The sample in question was tumor tissue (inferred from file names), obtained from a patient given nivolumab and ipilimumab in sequence. All receptors come from a human donor with melanoma.

The chain has TRBV28 and TRBJ1-2; D unclear. Germline loops: CDR1 MDHEN, CDR2 SYDVKM. V dropped 5 bases and J dropped 3 bases, with 7 bases sitting between them. This CDR3 comprises 12 residues. CDR3 DNA sequence: TGTGCCAGCAGTGGGATCCACTATGGCTACACCTTC. This encodes CASSGIHYGYTF.

The rearrangement joins TRBV5-1 to TRBJ2-7, with 9 positions matching TRBD2. The CDR3 has 15 residues. In germline, CDR1 is SGHRS, CDR2 YFSETQ. With V trimmed by 1 base and J by 6 bases, 8 bases remained unmatched. The CDR3 here is CASSLLASGAGEQYF. CDR3 in DNA: TGCGCCAGCAGCTTGTTGGCTAGCGGGGCCGGCGAGCAGTACTTC.

J is TRBJ1-2 and V is TRBV5-1; D ambiguous. Germline values: CDR1 SGHRS, CDR2 YFSETQ. CDR3 length: 15 amino acids. V lost 1 base and J 7 bases, leaving 17 bases between the germline ends. CDR3 coding DNA: TGCGCCAGCAGCTTGTATGACGAAGGATTTGGTGGCTACACCTTC. Encoded protein: CASSLYDEGFGGYTF.